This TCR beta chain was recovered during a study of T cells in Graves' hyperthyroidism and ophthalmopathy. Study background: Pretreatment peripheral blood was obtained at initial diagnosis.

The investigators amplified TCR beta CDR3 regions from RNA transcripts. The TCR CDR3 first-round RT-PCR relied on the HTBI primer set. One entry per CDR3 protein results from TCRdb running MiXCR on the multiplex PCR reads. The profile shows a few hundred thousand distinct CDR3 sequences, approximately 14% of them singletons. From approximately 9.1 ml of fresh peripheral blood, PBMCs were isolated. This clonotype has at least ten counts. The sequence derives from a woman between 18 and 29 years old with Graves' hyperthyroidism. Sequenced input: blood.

The CDR3 loop reads CASSPCTEAFF. The CDR3 coding sequence is TGCGCCAGCAGCCCTTGCACTGAAGCTTTCTTT. The chain uses TRBV5-1 and TRBJ1-1; no firm D call. Germline V gene sequence: CDR1 SGHRS, CDR2 YFSETQ. CDR3 length: 11 residues. V lost 4 bases to trimming and J lost 4 bases, with 5 bases between them.